This TCR beta chain was found in a study of response to subunit inactivated influenza vaccine. This CDR3 has 16 residues. J was trimmed by 4 bases and V by 3 bases; bases with no gene match: 7. Germline V gene sequence: CDR1 ENHRY, CDR2 SYGVKD. MiXCR was run by TCRdb on the RT-PCR reads, yielding one entry per CDR3 protein. Of about 540,000 distinct CDR3 sequences listed, less than 25% were seen once; the top ten hold 2.5% to 3%. The same data also went into a second study, on T cells expressing NK-cell markers. That investigation notes: As the method of synthesis, 5'RACE template switching with UMIs yielded TCR beta cDNA. In a handful of donors, dominant NKG2C+ clonotypes were roughly 1.0-8% of CD8+ T cells.

This clonotype was obtained from a man in his fifties or sixties who received an inactivated influenza vaccine. The chain combines TRBV10-3 with TRBJ2-1; 9 bases are shared with TRBD2. The source was CD4+ T cells sorted from PBMCs, collected 11 to 12 days after vaccination. The DNA for the CDR3 is TGTGCCATCAGTGATTCGGGTAGCGGGAGATACAATGAGCAGTTCTTC. This codes for CAISDSGSGRYNEQFF.